This passage covers 4 T cell receptor beta chains from one sample sequenced in a study of blood T cell repertoires in COVID-19. The assay was immunoSEQ multiplex PCR, and TCRdb's table has in-frame clones only and misses some. The profile shows around 47,000 clones, about nine tenths of them singletons. Source material: peripheral blood. All receptors derive from a woman older than 75 in a cohort sampled during active or convalescent COVID-19.

The V gene is TRBV3-1 (or the pseudogene TRBV3-2), the J gene TRBJ2-5; D gene ambiguous. Germline CDR1 LGHDT, CDR2 YNNKEL (reference sequence). The CDR3 length is 15 residues. The V and J ends lost 5 bases and 5 bases respectively, with 18 bases between them. The CDR3 reads CASSYNYGGPETQYF. In DNA, the CDR3 is TGTGCCAGCAGCTACAACTACGGTGGTCCGGAGACCCAGTACTTC.

The chain is built from TRBV27 and TRBJ2-7, with TRBD1 identical over 8 bases. J gave up 6 bases and V 4 bases, and 5 bases lay outside the gene matches. The CDR3 is made up of 13 amino acids. Germline-derived CDR1 and CDR2 are MNHEY and SMNVEV (reference sequence). The CDR3 reads CASSSRTGTEQYF. CDR3 bases: TGTGCCAGCAGTTCAAGGACAGGGACCGAGCAGTACTTC.

The rearrangement uses TRBV5-1 and TRBJ1-3, with D possibly being TRBD1 (6 bases). Germline CDR1 is SGHRS and CDR2 is YFSETQ. Trimming took 4 bases from V and 4 from J, leaving 15 bases between them. The CDR3 runs 15 residues. CDR3 in amino acids: CASSPGWTAGNTIYF. The CDR3 nucleotides read TGCGCCAGCAGCCCAGGCTGGACAGCAGGAAACACCATATATTTT.

The chain links TRBV6-6 to TRBJ1-2; 8 bases line up with TRBD1. CDR1 and CDR2 (germline): MNHNY, SVGAGI (reference sequence). The trim removed 4 bases at V and 6 bases at J, leaving 13 bases unmatched. The CDR3 runs to 16 residues. The CDR3 DNA reads as TGTGCCAGCAGTTCGACCCAAAAACAGGGGGTCAATGGCTACACCTTC. Its protein is CASSSTQKQGVNGYTF.